This paragraph covers one T cell receptor (beta chain) sequence. This sample was taken from a study of T cell changes during pregnancy in multiple sclerosis. The V end lost 4 bases, the J end lost 10 bases, and 17 bases lay between the germline ends. There are 14 residues in the CDR3. Germline CDR1 MNHEY, CDR2 SMNVEV (reference sequence). Sequencing used immunoSEQ multiplex PCR; TCRdb keeps in-frame clones, though not all of them. The table records some 39,000 clones, approximately 92% of them present only once. This sequence originates from a female donor with multiple sclerosis, enrolled in a pregnancy study. The source material was PBMCs (not recorded whether the cells were cultured). The chain recombines TRBV27 with TRBJ2-1; D uncertain. CDR3 nucleotides: TGTGCCAGCAGTTCCATGACCCCGACGACCGAGCAGTTCTTC. It specifies CASSSMTPTTEQFF.